These T cell receptor beta chains were read from a single sample in a study of vaccination effects on CD4 cells after COVID-19. Measured with immunoSEQ multiplex PCR; TCRdb has only the in-frame clones, and not every one. The table records approximately 16,000 clones, more than 65% of them present only once. Their target antigens are unknown. The material sequenced was CD4+ T cells from PBMCs cultured with HCoV-NL63 spike peptides, taken after COVID-19 vaccination. The source of these receptors is a human donor who received a COVID-19 vaccine. CDR3s include the opening cysteine and the closing phenylalanine or tryptophan. Each record gives: D gene, V gene, clone size, J gene, CDR3 protein, CDR3 DNA. D genes are given only for firm matches. Size tells how often a clone was seen (once, few, many) or the class of an expanded clone, and some rows leave it out.

D: .; V: TRBV6-2/TRBV6-3; size: .; J: TRBJ2-2; CDR3: CASSYPPGTNTGELFF; DNA: TGTGCCAGCAGTTACCCTCCAGGGACGAACACCGGGGAGCTGTTTTTT
D: .; V: TRBV7-2; size: few; J: TRBJ2-7; CDR3: CASSPRSVGGLEQYF; DNA: TGTGCCAGCAGTCCTAGGTCTGTGGGGGGTCTGGAGCAGTACTTC
D: .; V: TRBV30; size: few; J: TRBJ1-2; CDR3: CAWSSTPGADGYTF; DNA: TGTGCCTGGAGTTCGACTCCGGGGGCGGATGGCTACACCTTC
D: .; V: TRBV28; size: few; J: TRBJ1-5; CDR3: CASRGGAANNQPQHF; DNA: TGTGCCAGCAGAGGGGGAGCTGCCAACAATCAGCCCCAGCATTTT
D: .; V: TRBV3-1/TRBV3-2; size: .; J: TRBJ1-1; CDR3: CASSPQGYSTEAFF; DNA: TGTGCCAGCAGCCCGCAGGGATATAGCACTGAAGCTTTCTTT
D: .; V: TRBV6-1; size: .; J: TRBJ1-5; CDR3: CASSEGDGLNQPQHF; DNA: TGTGCCAGCAGTGAAGGGGACGGACTCAATCAGCCCCAGCATTTT
D: .; V: TRBV7-9; size: .; J: TRBJ1-1; CDR3: CASSHPVGGIDTEAFF; DNA: TGTGCCAGCAGCCATCCCGTGGGAGGGATTGACACTGAAGCTTTCTTT
D: TRBD1; V: TRBV28; size: .; J: TRBJ1-1; CDR3: CASTLTGTTEAFF; DNA: TGTGCCAGCACCCTGACAGGGACCACTGAAGCTTTCTTT
D: .; V: TRBV28; size: .; J: TRBJ1-5; CDR3: CASQGIQPQHF; DNA: TGTGCCAGCCAGGGTATCCAGCCCCAGCATTTT
D: TRBD2; V: TRBV5-1; size: large; J: TRBJ2-7; CDR3: CASSLRAGGHYEQYF; DNA: TGCGCCAGCAGCTTGCGCGCGGGAGGGCACTACGAGCAGTACTTC